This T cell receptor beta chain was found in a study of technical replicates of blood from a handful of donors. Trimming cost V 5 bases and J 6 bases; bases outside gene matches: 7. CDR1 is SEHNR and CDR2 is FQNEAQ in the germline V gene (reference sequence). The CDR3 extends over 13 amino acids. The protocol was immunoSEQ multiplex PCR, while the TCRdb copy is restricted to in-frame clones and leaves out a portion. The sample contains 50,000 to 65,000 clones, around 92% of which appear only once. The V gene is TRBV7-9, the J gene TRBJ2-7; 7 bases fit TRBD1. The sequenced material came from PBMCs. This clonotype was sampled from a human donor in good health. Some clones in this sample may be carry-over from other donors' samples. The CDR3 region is CASSTRGRVEQYF. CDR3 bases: TGTGCCAGCAGCACTAGGGGGCGGGTCGAGCAGTACTTC.